This TCR beta chain stems from a study of CD8 T cells in ankylosing spondylitis. This clonotype was picked up a small number of times. Its antigen is unidentified. Findings of the study overall: Matched ankylosing spondylitis synovial fluid reportedly contained a significantly enriched population of disease-linked clones. In synovial fluid and blood from reactive arthritis, some motif variants were previously reported.

Between the trimmed V and J ends, which lost 4 bases and 4 bases, there was a span of 14 bases. CDR1 and CDR2 (germline): SGHRS, YFSETQ. CDR3 length: 15 amino acids. TCRdb used MiXCR to reprocess the 5' RACE reads, holding one entry per CDR3 protein. This sample has 30,000 to 45,000 distinct CDR3 sequences, with 15% to 20% found just once. This clonotype originated in a male donor with ankylosing spondylitis or in good health (not recorded which). The material sequenced was blood. The chain has TRBV5-1 and TRBJ2-2; a weak D match, TRBD2 (6 bases). CDR3 protein: CASSPGGQATGELFF. The DNA of the CDR3 is TGCGCCAGCAGCCCTGGAGGGCAAGCCACCGGGGAGCTGTTTTTT.